The text below deals with one T cell receptor beta chain. Its antigen is not identified. This record belongs to a study of tumor-infiltrating lymphocytes in primary liver carcinoma. Study-wide points: Relative to tumor region pairs, the tumor-adjacent and tumor-blood pairs showed overlap that was lower. Tumor top-250-clone fraction significantly exceeded that of blood (p = 0.039).

Between roughly 17 and 31 mg of unsorted bulk tissue served as the source from which RNA and DNA were co-extracted. Primary liver carcinoma, confirmed by histopathology, was surgically resected. Every single tumor sample held over 90% viable tumor cells. TCR beta cDNA was made from 400 to 500 ng total RNA with a constant-region primer. Libraries covering TCR beta were generated through three nested multiplex PCR rounds (using a slightly modified ARM-PCR). TCRdb reprocessed the multiplex PCR reads via MiXCR and lists one record per CDR3 protein. The sample has roughly 80,000 distinct CDR3 sequences; around 70% are singletons. This TCR was sampled from a man aged 40-49 years with primary liver carcinoma and hepatitis B virus infection. The sample consisted of liver tumor tissue from sampling region 1. Subset here: tumor region T1, superior pole.

CDR3 in amino acids: CASSLDLGGLTDTQYF. CDR3 DNA sequence: TGTGCCAGCAGCTTAGATCTGGGGGGACTCACAGATACGCAGTATTTT. The chain uses TRBV11-2 and TRBJ2-3, with D possibly matching TRBD2 (6 bases). Germline values: CDR1 SGHAT, CDR2 FQNNGV. This CDR3 contains 16 residues. V lost 0 bases and J lost 2, with 12 bases in between.